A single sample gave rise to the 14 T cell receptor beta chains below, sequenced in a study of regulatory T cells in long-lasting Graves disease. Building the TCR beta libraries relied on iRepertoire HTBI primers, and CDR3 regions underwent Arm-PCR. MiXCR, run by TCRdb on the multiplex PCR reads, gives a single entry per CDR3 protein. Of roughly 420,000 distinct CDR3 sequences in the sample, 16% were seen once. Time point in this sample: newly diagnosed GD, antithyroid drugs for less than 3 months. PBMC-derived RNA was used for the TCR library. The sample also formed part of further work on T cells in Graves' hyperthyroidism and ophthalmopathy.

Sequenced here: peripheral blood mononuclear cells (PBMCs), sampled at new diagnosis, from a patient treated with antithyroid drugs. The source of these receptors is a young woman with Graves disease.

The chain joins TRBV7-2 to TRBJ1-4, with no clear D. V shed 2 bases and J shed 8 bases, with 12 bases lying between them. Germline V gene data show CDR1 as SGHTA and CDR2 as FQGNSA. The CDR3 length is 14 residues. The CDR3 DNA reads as TGTGCCAGCAGCTTAATGGGCAGCAACGAAAAACTGTTTTTT. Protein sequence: CASSLMGSNEKLFF.

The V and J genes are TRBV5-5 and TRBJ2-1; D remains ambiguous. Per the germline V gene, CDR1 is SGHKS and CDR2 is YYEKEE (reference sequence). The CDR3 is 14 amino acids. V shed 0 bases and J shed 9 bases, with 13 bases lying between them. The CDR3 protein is CASSLEPLSSEQFF. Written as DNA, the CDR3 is TGTGCCAGCAGCTTGGAACCACTCTCCAGTGAGCAGTTCTTC.

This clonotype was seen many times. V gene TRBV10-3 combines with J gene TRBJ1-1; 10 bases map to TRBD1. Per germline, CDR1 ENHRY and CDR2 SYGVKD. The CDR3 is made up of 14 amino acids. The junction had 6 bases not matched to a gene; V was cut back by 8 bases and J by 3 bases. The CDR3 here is CAIGQGDLYTEAFF. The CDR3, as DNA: TGTGCCATCGGACAGGGGGATTTGTACACTGAAGCTTTCTTT.

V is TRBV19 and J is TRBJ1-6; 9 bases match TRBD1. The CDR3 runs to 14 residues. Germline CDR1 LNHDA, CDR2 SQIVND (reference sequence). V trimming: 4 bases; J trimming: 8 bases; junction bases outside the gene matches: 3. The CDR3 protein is CASSRGTGYSPLHF. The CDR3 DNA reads TGTGCCAGTAGTAGAGGGACAGGGTATTCACCCCTCCACTTT.

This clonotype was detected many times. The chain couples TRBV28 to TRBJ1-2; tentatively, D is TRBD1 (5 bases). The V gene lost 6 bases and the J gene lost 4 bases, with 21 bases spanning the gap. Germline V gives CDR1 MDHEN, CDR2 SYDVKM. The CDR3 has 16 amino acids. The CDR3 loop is CASRLKPPGTIYGYTF. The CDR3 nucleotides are TGTGCCAGCAGACTAAAGCCGCCCGGGACGATCTATGGCTACACCTTC.

In DNA form, the CDR3 reads TGTGCCAGCAACCCCCTCTCTCGCAATCAGCCCCAGCATTTT. Its protein product is CASNPLSRNQPQHF. The rearrangement links TRBV28 to TRBJ1-5; D is ambiguous. The CDR3 totals 14 residues. The ends were cut back, 7 bases at V and 2 bases at J, with 12 bases in the middle. The germline gives CDR1 MDHEN, CDR2 SYDVKM. Full variable domain (outside the CDR3, taken from reference TRBV28 and TRBJ1-5): DVKVTQSSRYLVKRTGEKVFLECVQDMDHENMFWYRQDPGLGLRLIYFSYDVKMKEKGDIPEGYSVSREKKERFSLILESASTNQTSMYLCASNPLSRNQPQHFGDGTRLSIL.

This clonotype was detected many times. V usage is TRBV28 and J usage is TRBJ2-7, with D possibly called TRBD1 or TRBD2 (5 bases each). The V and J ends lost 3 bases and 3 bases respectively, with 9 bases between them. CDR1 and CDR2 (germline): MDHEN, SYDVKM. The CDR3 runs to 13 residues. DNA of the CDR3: TGTGCCAGCAGTTTGGGGGTGGGCTACGAGCAGTACTTC. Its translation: CASSLGVGYEQYF.

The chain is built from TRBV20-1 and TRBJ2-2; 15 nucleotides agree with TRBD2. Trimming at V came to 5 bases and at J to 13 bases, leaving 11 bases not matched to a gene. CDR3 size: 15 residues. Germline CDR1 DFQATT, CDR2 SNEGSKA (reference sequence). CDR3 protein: CSAHSGLAGGAGLFF. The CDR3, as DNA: TGCAGTGCTCACTCTGGACTAGCGGGAGGGGCGGGGCTGTTTTTT.

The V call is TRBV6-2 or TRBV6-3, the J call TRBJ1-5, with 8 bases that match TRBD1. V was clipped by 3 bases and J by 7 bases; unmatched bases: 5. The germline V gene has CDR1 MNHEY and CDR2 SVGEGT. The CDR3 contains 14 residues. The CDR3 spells CASSYNRGGQPQHF. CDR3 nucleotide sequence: TGTGCCAGCAGTTATAACAGGGGGGGCCAGCCCCAGCATTTT.

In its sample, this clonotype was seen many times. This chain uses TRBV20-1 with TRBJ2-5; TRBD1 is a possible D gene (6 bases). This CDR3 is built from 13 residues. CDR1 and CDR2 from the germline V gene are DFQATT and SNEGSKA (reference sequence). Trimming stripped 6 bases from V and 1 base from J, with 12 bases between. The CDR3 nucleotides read TGCAGTGCGCCCGACAGGCCCCAAGAGACCCAGTACTTC. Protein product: CSAPDRPQETQYF.

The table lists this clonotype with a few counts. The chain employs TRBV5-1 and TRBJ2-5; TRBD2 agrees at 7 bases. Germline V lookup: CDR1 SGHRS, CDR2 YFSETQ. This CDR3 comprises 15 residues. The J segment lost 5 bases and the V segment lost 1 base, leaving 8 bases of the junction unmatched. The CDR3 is CASSLKGSGGETQYF. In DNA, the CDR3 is TGCGCCAGCAGCTTGAAAGGGTCGGGAGGCGAGACCCAGTACTTC.

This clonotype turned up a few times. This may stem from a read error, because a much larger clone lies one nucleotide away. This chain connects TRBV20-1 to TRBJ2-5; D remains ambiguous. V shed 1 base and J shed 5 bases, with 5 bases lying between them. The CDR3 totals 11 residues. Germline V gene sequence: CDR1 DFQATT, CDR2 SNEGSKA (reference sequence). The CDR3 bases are TGCAGTGCTAGAGTGTGGGAGACCCAGTACTTC. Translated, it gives CSARVWETQYF.

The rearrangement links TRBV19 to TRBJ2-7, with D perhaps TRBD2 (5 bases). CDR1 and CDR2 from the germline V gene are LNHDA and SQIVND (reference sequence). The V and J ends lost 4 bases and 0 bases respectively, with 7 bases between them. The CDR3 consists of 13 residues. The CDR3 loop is CASSSGYSYEQYF. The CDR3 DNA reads TGTGCCAGTAGTAGCGGGTACTCCTACGAGCAGTACTTC.

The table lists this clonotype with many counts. The CDR3: CASSGGTFTDTQYF. DNA for the CDR3: TGCGCCAGCAGCGGAGGGACTTTCACAGATACGCAGTATTTT. V and J are TRBV5-1 and TRBJ2-3, with a possible D match to TRBD2 (6 bases). This CDR3 has 14 amino acids. The ends were cut back, 4 bases at V and 2 bases at J, with 11 bases in the middle. Germline V gives CDR1 SGHRS, CDR2 YFSETQ. The full variable domain, completed using reference TRBV5-1 and TRBJ2-3, is KAGVTQTPRYLIKTRGQQVTLSCSPISGHRSVSWYQQTPGQGLQFLFEYFSETQRNKGNFPGRFSGRQFSNSRSEMNVSTLELGDSALYLCASSGGTFTDTQYFGPGTRLTVL.